Listed here is a single TCR beta chain. The clone's antigen remains unknown. No much larger clone is present one base from it, and per-base qualities are unavailable. The CDR3, from cysteine to phenylalanine, totals 13 residues. The DNA shown is the 39-base CDR3, in frame from base 1. The germline V gene (reference sequence) gives CDR1 as DFQATT and CDR2 as SNEGSKA. The trim is 3 bases for V and 3 bases for J, with a gap of 12 bases between the germline ends. This record belongs to a study of T cells in Graves' hyperthyroidism and ophthalmopathy (dated by TCRdb to 2018 to 2020). Study-wide context: Peripheral blood was collected at initial diagnosis, before any treatment. A discovery cohort of approximately 100 patients, approximately 44 with Graves' ophthalmopathy and over 55 with stable Graves' hyperthyroidism, was used to find distinguishing TCR V-J signatures. An independent validation cohort of about 20 hyperthyroidism patients and about 15 patients who later progressed to ophthalmopathy tested prospective prediction of ophthalmopathy. The 90 to 100 discovery patients were randomly split 7:3 into training and test sets. The study also compared thyroid tissue and blood T-cell repertoires from roughly six Graves' hyperthyroidism patients. Once sampling was done, hyperthyroidism patients were given methimazole at a starting dose of 30 mg daily, whereas ophthalmopathy patients were given high-dose intravenous methylprednisolone. The paper reports TCR Vbeta CDR3 sequencing of about 140 peripheral blood samples: 43 ophthalmopathy, some 80 hyperthyroidism and around 17 progressor patients.

TCR beta CDR3 regions were amplified from RNA transcripts. The first round of RT-PCR for the TCR CDR3 was performed with the HTBI primer set and the Qiagen OneStep RT-PCR kit. The libraries were constructed in a second round of multiplex PCR and then size-selected and purified. The libraries were sequenced on an Illumina HiSeq2000 using paired-end 100 bp reads. As for how the authors treated the data: SOAPnuke was used to process the raw data, removing reads that contained adapters or uncalled bases, had a mean Phred below 15, or lacked an exact match to the constant primer or identifier. COPE v1.2.5 was used to merge the high-quality paired reads, and each unique nucleotide sequence was defined as a clonotype. Clonotypes were aligned to IMGT TRBV, TRBD and TRBJ reference segments using MiTCR v1.1. Analysis was restricted to V-J combinations with a frequency above 0.0001, which covered 99.2% of repertoires. The TCS score was defined as F50 (clonal expansion) divided by E x V (chaos), with BLOSUM62-based TCRdist calculated between CDR3 peptides within each V-J. Welch's t-statistics and random forest reduced around 550 V-J features to 10 to 15, which were used in a naive Bayes classifier (R e1071). The public reads were run again by TCRdb, first through fastp at Q25 and then through MiXCR, and only productive beta chains were kept. Every entry covers one CDR3 protein and lists the most common genes and DNA from its rows. TCRdb's processing, not the authors', yielded these V and J calls. This sample is represented by about 500,000 distinct CDR3 sequences; about 16% of them were singletons. Less than 30% of the sample rests with the top ten.

Broader findings and caveats from the paper: During validation, the model predicted progression to ophthalmopathy a median of approximately 7 months ahead of onset, with more than 60% sensitivity and 72.22% specificity. A model built on a 13 V-J signature distinguished ophthalmopathy from stable hyperthyroidism, reaching over 85% sensitivity and 81.08% specificity in cross-validation and 80%/75% in testing. No statistical method was used to fix the sample size in advance, and group allocation was not hidden from the investigators. Most expanded thyroid clonotypes (frequency above 0.001) were also found in blood, which suggests that blood repertoires may mirror thyroid immune responses.

Ophthalmopathy patients had moderately to severely active disease, with a Clinical Activity Score of 3 or more, a NOSPECS grade of 4 or more, and a disease duration of less than 3 months. Exclusion was applied to patients with uncontrolled infections, other autoimmune diseases, pregnancy or lactation. Diagnoses relied on clinical symptoms, serum thyroxine and TRAb, thyroid ultrasound and orbital computed tomography. Ficoll-Paque density gradient centrifugation was used to isolate PBMCs from about 9.4 ml of fresh peripheral blood. Total RNA was extracted using Trizol reagent, and RNA quality was assessed on an Agilent 2100 Bioanalyzer.

The V and J genes are TRBV20-1 and TRBJ2-7; a tentative D call is TRBD2 (5 bases match). The origin of this receptor is a woman aged 30 to 39 with Graves' ophthalmopathy. Source material: blood. The nucleotide sequence is given as TGCAGTGCTAGTGATGTGGAGGTCTACGAGCAGTACTTC. It translates as CSASDVEVYEQYF.